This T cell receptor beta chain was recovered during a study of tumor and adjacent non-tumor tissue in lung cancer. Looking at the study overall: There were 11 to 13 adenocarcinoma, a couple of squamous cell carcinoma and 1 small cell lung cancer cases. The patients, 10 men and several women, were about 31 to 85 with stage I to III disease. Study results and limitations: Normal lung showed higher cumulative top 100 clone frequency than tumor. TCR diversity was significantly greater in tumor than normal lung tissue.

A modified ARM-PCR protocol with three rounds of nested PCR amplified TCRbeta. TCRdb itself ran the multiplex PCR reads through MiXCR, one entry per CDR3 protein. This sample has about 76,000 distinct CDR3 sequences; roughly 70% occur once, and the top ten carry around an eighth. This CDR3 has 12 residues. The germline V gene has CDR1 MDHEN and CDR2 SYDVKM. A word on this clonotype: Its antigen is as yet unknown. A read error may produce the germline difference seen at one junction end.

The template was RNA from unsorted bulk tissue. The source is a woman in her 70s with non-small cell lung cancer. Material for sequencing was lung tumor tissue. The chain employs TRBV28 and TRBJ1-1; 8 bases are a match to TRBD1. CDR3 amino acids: CTSSFPRTGAFF. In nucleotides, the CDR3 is TGTACCAGCAGTTTCCCGCGGACAGGGGCTTTCTTT.